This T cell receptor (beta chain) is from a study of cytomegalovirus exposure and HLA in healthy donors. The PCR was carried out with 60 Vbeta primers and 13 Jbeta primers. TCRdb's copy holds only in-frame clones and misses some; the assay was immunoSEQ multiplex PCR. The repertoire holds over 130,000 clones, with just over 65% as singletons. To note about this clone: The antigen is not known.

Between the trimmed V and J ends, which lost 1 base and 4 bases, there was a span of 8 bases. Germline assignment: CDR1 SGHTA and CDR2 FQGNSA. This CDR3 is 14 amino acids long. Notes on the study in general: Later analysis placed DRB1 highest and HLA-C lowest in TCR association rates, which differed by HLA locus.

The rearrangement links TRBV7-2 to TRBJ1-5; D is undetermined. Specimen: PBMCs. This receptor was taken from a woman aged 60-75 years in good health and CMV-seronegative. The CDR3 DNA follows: TGTGCCAGCAGCTTAGGGAACAGAAATCAGCCCCAGCATTTT. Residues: CASSLGNRNQPQHF.